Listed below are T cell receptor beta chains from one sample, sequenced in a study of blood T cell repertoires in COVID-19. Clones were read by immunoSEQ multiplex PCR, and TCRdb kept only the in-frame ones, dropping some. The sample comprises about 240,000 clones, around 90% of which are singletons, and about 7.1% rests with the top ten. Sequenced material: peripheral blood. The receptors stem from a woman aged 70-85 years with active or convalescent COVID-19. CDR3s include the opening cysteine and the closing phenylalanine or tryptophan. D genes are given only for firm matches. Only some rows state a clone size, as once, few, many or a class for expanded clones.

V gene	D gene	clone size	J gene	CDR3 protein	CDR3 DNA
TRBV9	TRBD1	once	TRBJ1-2	CAISSPHRGYNYGYTF	TGTGCCATCTCCTCCCCCCACAGGGGATATAACTATGGCTACACCTTC
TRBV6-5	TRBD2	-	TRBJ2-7	CASQFGGAGYEQYF	TGTGCCAGCCAGTTCGGGGGGGCCGGCTACGAGCAGTACTTC
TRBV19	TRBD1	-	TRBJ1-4	CASSIPQGALSNEKLFF	TGTGCCAGTAGTATCCCACAGGGGGCGCTTAGTAATGAAAAACTGTTTTTT
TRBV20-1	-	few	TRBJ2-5	CSASRGMSETQYF	TGCAGTGCTAGTAGAGGGATGTCAGAGACCCAGTACTTC
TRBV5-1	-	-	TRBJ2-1	CASSLSSSYNEQFF	TGCGCCAGCAGCTTGAGTAGCTCCTACAATGAGCAGTTCTTC
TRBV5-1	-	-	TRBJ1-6	CASSTGQDNSPLHF	TGCGCCAGCAGCACGGGACAAGATAATTCACCCCTCCACTTT
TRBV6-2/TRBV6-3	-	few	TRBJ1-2	CASSYGAYGYTF	TGTGCCAGCAGTTACGGAGCTTATGGCTACACCTTC
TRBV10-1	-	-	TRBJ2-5	CASSALWQGVETQYF	TGCGCCAGCAGTGCTCTCTGGCAGGGTGTGGAGACCCAGTACTTC
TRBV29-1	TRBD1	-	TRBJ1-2	CSVEETGGAGYGYTF	TGCAGCGTTGAAGAGACAGGGGGCGCAGGGTATGGCTACACCTTC
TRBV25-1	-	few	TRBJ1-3	CASSRTGGSGNTIYF	TGTGCCAGCAGTAGAACCGGGGGGAGCGGAAACACCATATATTTT
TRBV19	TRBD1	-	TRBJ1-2	CASSSPPGQGYGYTF	TGTGCCAGTAGTTCCCCACCGGGACAGGGATATGGCTACACCTTC
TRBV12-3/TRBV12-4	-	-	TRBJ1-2	CASSLGGGRGYTF	TGTGCCAGCAGTTTAGGGGGGGGTCGTGGCTACACCTTC
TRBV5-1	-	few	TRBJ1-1	CASSLEGRLNTEAFF	TGCGCCAGCAGCTTGGAAGGCAGGCTGAACACTGAAGCTTTCTTT
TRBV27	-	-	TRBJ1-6	CASSSGRPPLHF	TGTGCCAGCAGTTCAGGGCGGCCACCCCTCCACTTT
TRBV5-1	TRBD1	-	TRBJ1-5	CASSLGQATNQPQHF	TGCGCCAGCAGCTTAGGACAGGCTACCAATCAGCCCCAGCATTTT
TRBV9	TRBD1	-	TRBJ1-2	CASSPRTGGLYGYTF	TGTGCCAGCAGCCCAAGGACAGGTGGGCTTTATGGCTACACCTTC
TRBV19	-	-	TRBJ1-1	CASSPDRRNTEAFF	TGTGCCAGTAGCCCCGACAGGAGAAACACTGAAGCTTTCTTT
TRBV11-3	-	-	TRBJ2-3	CASSLGHADTQYF	TGTGCCAGCAGCTTAGGGCACGCAGATACGCAGTATTTT
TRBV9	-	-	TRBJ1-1	CASSATDLPNTEAFF	TGTGCCAGCAGCGCGACAGACCTCCCGAACACTGAAGCTTTCTTT
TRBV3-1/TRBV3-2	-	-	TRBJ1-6	CASSQDRTSSPLHF	TGTGCCAGCAGCCAAGATCGAACGAGTTCACCCCTCCACTTT
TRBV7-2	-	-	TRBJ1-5	CASSIRSNQPQHF	TGTGCCAGCAGCATCAGGAGCAATCAGCCCCAGCATTTT
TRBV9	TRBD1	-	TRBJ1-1	CASSVVGQGDEAFF	TGTGCCAGCAGCGTAGTGGGACAGGGAGATGAAGCTTTCTTT
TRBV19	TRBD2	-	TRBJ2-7	CASSPAGGPFPNYEQYF	TGTGCCAGTAGCCCAGCGGGGGGGCCTTTCCCAAACTACGAGCAGTACTTC
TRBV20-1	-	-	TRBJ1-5	CSATDPNQPQHF	TGCAGTGCTACTGATCCGAATCAGCCCCAGCATTTT
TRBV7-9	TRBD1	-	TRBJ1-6	CASSYGTDNSPLHF	TGTGCCAGCAGCTACGGGACAGACAATTCACCCCTCCACTTT
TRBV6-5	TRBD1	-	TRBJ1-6	CANRQGNSPLHF	TGTGCCAACCGACAGGGGAATTCACCCCTCCACTTT
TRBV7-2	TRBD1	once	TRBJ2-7	CASSLKRGLLEQYF	TGTGCCAGCAGCTTAAAGAGGGGGCTGCTGGAGCAGTACTTC
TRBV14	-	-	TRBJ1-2	CASSQLGGYGYTF	TGTGCCAGCAGCCAATTAGGGGGCTATGGCTACACCTTC
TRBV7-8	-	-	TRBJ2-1	CASSLMAGMGSNEQFF	TGTGCCAGCAGCTTAATGGCGGGGATGGGTTCTAATGAGCAGTTCTTC
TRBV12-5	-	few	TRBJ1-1	CASGTDFTEAFF	TGTGCTAGTGGGACTGACTTCACTGAAGCTTTCTTT
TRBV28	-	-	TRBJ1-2	CASSLLPRDDGYTF	TGTGCCAGCAGTTTATTGCCCAGGGATGATGGCTACACCTTC
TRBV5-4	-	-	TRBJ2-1	CASSSRQYNEQFF	TGTGCCAGCAGCTCGCGACAGTACAATGAGCAGTTCTTC
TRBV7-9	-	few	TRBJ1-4	CASSLMTGEKLFF	TGTGCCAGCAGCTTAATGACTGGTGAAAAACTGTTTTTT
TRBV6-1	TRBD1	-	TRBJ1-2	CASSEASDRGGYTF	TGTGCCAGCAGTGAAGCATCAGACAGGGGCGGCTACACCTTC
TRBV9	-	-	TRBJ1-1	CASSVYTGEAFF	TGTGCCAGCAGCGTATACACAGGGGAAGCTTTCTTT
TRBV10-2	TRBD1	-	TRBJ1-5	CASSDPSRGVPNQPQHF	TGCGCCAGCAGTGACCCGTCCAGGGGGGTCCCTAATCAGCCCCAGCATTTT
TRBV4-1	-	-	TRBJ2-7	CASSQSTYYEQYF	TGCGCCAGCAGCCAATCCACATATTACGAGCAGTACTTC
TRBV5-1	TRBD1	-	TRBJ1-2	CASSLGGTVSGYTF	TGCGCCAGCAGCTTGGGGGGGACAGTTAGTGGCTACACCTTC
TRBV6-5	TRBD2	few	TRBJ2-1	CASGLAGGRDEQFF	TGTGCCAGCGGACTAGCGGGGGGCCGGGATGAGCAGTTCTTC
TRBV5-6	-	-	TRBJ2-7	CASSPVRGWGEQYF	TGTGCCAGCAGCCCTGTCAGGGGCTGGGGTGAGCAGTACTTC
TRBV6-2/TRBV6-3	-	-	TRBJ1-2	CASSNDRTGYGYTF	TGTGCCAGCAGTAACGACAGGACTGGCTATGGCTACACCTTC
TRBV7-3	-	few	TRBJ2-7	CASSLFWQRPLSYEQYF	TGTGCCAGCAGCCTCTTCTGGCAGCGGCCTCTTTCCTACGAGCAGTACTTC
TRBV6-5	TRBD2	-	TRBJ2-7	CASSSGTRDYEQYF	TGTGCCAGCAGTTCCGGGACTAGAGACTACGAGCAGTACTTC
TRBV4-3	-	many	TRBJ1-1	CASSQDYQGSHTEAFF	TGCGCCAGCAGCCAAGATTATCAGGGTAGTCACACTGAAGCTTTCTTT
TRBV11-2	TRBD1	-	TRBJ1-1	CASSTKQGATEAFF	TGTGCCAGCAGCACCAAACAGGGGGCAACTGAAGCTTTCTTT
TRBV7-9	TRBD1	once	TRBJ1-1	CASSWDRGSEAFF	TGTGCCAGCAGCTGGGACAGGGGCTCTGAAGCTTTCTTT
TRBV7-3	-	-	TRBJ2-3	CASSRQGTDTQYF	TGTGCCAGCAGCCGTCAGGGTACAGATACGCAGTATTTT
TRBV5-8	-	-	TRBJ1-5	CASSLSDNQPQHF	TGTGCCAGCAGCTTGTCAGACAATCAGCCCCAGCATTTT
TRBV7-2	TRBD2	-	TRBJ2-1	CASSPAPGAGGSNEQFF	TGTGCCAGCAGCCCCGCCCCTGGAGCGGGGGGTTCGAATGAGCAGTTCTTC
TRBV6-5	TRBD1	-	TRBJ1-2	CASRRQGADYGYTF	TGTGCCAGCAGAAGACAGGGGGCGGATTATGGCTACACCTTC
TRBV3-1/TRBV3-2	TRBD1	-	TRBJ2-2	CASSSGGANTGELFF	TGTGCCAGCAGCTCAGGGGGAGCGAACACCGGGGAGCTGTTTTTT
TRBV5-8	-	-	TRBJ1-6	CASSLIVGGNSPLHF	TGTGCCAGCAGCCTGATCGTAGGGGGTAATTCACCCCTCCACTTT
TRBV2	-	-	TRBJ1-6	CASSEGGANSPLHF	TGTGCCAGCAGTGAAGGGGGCGCGAATTCACCCCTCCACTTT
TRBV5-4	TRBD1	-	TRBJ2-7	CASSRRQGGSYEQYF	TGTGCCAGCAGTCGTAGACAGGGGGGCTCCTACGAGCAGTACTTC
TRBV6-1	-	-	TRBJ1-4	CASSDIQFVEKLFF	TGTGCCAGCAGTGATATTCAGTTCGTTGAAAAACTGTTTTTT